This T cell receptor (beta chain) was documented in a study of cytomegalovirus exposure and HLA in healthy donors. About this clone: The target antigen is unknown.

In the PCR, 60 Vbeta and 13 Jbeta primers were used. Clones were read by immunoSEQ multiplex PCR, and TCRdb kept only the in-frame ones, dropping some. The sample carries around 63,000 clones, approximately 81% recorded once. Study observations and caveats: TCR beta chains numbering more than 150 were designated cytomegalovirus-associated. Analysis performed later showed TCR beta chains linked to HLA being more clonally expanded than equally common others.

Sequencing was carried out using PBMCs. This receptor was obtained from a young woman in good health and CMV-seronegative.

CDR3 sequence reads: CASSPQTGGYGYTF. CDR3 in DNA: TGTGCCAGCTCACCGCAGACAGGGGGCTATGGCTACACCTTC. V is TRBV18 and J is TRBJ1-2; TRBD1 aligns across 9 bases. Germline-derived CDR1 and CDR2 are KGHSH and LQKENI. The CDR3 totals 14 residues. V was clipped by 3 bases and J by 4 bases; unmatched bases: 3. The full variable domain, with the rest looked up from reference TRBV18 and TRBJ1-2, is NAGVMQNPRHLVRRRGQEARLRCSPMKGHSHVYWYRQLPEEGLKFMVYLQKENIIDESGMPKERFSAEFPKEGPSILRIQQVVRGDSAAYFCASSPQTGGYGYTFGSGTRLTVV.